This T cell receptor (beta chain) is drawn from a study of T cells in Graves' hyperthyroidism and ophthalmopathy. Whole-study findings and limits: Blood also held most thyroid clonotypes expanded beyond 0.001.

The CDR3 spans 14 residues. V lost 2 bases and J 3 bases, leaving 7 bases between the germline ends. Germline assignment: CDR1 SGHTA and CDR2 FQGNSA. Remarks on this clonotype: The antigen remains unidentified.

There were TCR beta CDR3 regions amplified from RNA transcripts. The HTBI primer set served for first-round RT-PCR of the TCR CDR3. Using its own MiXCR run on the multiplex PCR reads, TCRdb lists one record per CDR3 protein. The table has 730,000 or so distinct CDR3 sequences, 18% seen once. Clinical symptoms, serum thyroxine, TRAb, thyroid ultrasound and orbital computed tomography informed diagnoses. Sample collection date corresponds to first hyperthyroidism diagnosis, prior to any ophthalmopathy symptoms. The PBMCs studied were ones that came from 10 ml fresh peripheral blood. The receptor comes from a woman aged 50 to 60 with Graves' hyperthyroidism that later progressed to Graves' ophthalmopathy. The chain has TRBV7-2 and TRBJ2-2; D remains unclear. Source material: blood. CDR3 amino acids: CASSLFGDTGELFF. The DNA of the CDR3 is TGTGCCAGCAGCTTATTCGGTGACACCGGGGAGCTGTTTTTT.